This is a list of T cell receptor beta chains from one sample in a study of blood T cell repertoires in COVID-19. Clones were read by immunoSEQ multiplex PCR, and TCRdb kept only the in-frame ones, dropping some. The sample records about 91,000 clones, approximately 77% being singletons. The sample comprised peripheral blood. These receptors all come from an elderly woman with acute or convalescent COVID-19. Each CDR3 is given with its conserved first and last residue. D genes are given only for firm matches. Not all rows give a size; the values are once, few, many and, for expanded clones, a class.

D: .
J: TRBJ2-7
size: .
V: TRBV7-2
CDR3: CASSLALEQYF
DNA: TGTGCCAGCAGTTTGGCCCTCGAGCAGTACTTC

D: TRBD1
J: TRBJ1-1
size: few
V: TRBV19
CDR3: CASTPGQGQSTEAFF
DNA: TGTGCCAGCACTCCGGGACAGGGTCAGAGCACTGAAGCTTTCTTT

D: TRBD1
J: TRBJ1-1
size: .
V: TRBV5-4
CDR3: CASSTGTGNTEAFF
DNA: TGTGCCAGCAGTACCGGGACAGGGAACACTGAAGCTTTCTTT

D: .
J: TRBJ1-2
size: .
V: TRBV12-2
CDR3: CASRLKGVDQTLLNYGYTF
DNA: TGTGCAAGTCGCTTAAAGGGGGTGGATCAAACCCTCCTCAACTATGGCTACACCTTC

D: .
J: TRBJ1-2
size: few
V: TRBV5-4
CDR3: CASSRDRIYGYTF
DNA: TGTGCCAGCAGCCGTGACAGGATCTATGGCTACACCTTC

D: .
J: TRBJ1-2
size: .
V: TRBV2
CDR3: CVWGGANYGYTF
DNA: TGTGTCTGGGGGGGAGCTAACTATGGCTACACCTTC

D: .
J: TRBJ1-2
size: .
V: TRBV30
CDR3: CAWSLFGDYGYTF
DNA: TGTGCCTGGAGTTTATTTGGAGACTATGGCTACACCTTC

D: .
J: TRBJ2-5
size: .
V: TRBV7-2
CDR3: CASSSIRGETQYF
DNA: TGTGCCAGCAGCTCTATTAGGGGGGAGACCCAGTACTTC

D: .
J: TRBJ2-7
size: .
V: TRBV6-6
CDR3: CASSYQDSYEQYF
DNA: TGTGCCAGCAGTTACCAGGACAGCTACGAGCAGTACTTC

D: TRBD2
J: TRBJ2-2
size: .
V: TRBV7-9
CDR3: CASWTSGVSSNTGELFF
DNA: TGTGCCAGCTGGACTAGCGGGGTCAGCTCGAACACCGGGGAGCTGTTTTTT

D: TRBD2
J: TRBJ2-5
size: .
V: TRBV30
CDR3: CAWRSLAGGPEYF
DNA: TGTGCCTGGAGGTCCCTAGCGGGAGGGCCCGAGTACTTC

D: .
J: TRBJ1-2
size: .
V: TRBV9
CDR3: CASSGTGYYGYTF
DNA: TGTGCCAGCAGCGGCACAGGGTACTATGGCTACACCTTC

D: .
J: TRBJ2-4
size: .
V: TRBV2
CDR3: CASSEAENIQYF
DNA: TGTGCCAGCAGTGAGGCGGAAAACATTCAGTACTTC

D: TRBD1
J: TRBJ1-6
size: .
V: TRBV30
CDR3: CAWSKLETGTSPLHF
DNA: TGTGCCTGGAGTAAGCTGGAGACAGGGACCTCACCCCTCCACTTT

D: TRBD1
J: TRBJ1-3
size: .
V: TRBV6-5
CDR3: CASRGQHSGNTIYF
DNA: TGTGCCAGCAGGGGACAGCACTCTGGAAACACCATATATTTT

D: .
J: TRBJ2-7
size: .
V: TRBV7-2
CDR3: CASSLTTGLQYF
DNA: TGTGCCAGCAGCTTAACAACAGGGTTGCAGTACTTC

D: .
J: TRBJ1-2
size: .
V: TRBV28
CDR3: CASSLRQGPYNYGYTF
DNA: TGTGCCAGCAGTTTACGGCAGGGGCCCTATAACTATGGCTACACCTTC

D: TRBD2
J: TRBJ2-7
size: .
V: TRBV2
CDR3: CASRGLAGAAHYEQYF
DNA: TGTGCCAGCAGGGGACTAGCGGGAGCGGCCCACTACGAGCAGTACTTC

D: .
J: TRBJ2-3
size: .
V: TRBV18
CDR3: CASSLFTGSGETQYF
DNA: TGTGCCAGCTCACTTTTCACGGGTAGCGGTGAGACGCAGTATTTT

D: TRBD2
J: TRBJ2-7
size: .
V: TRBV7-2
CDR3: CASSSTSGGAGEQYF
DNA: TGTGCCAGCAGTTCAACTAGCGGGGGGGCGGGAGAGCAGTACTTC

D: TRBD2
J: TRBJ2-1
size: .
V: TRBV5-1
CDR3: CASSLESGGLYNEQFF
DNA: TGCGCCAGCAGCTTGGAGTCGGGGGGGCTCTACAATGAGCAGTTCTTC

D: .
J: TRBJ1-1
size: few
V: TRBV12-5
CDR3: CASGLVGGTEAFF
DNA: TGTGCTAGTGGTTTGGTCGGAGGGACTGAAGCTTTCTTT

D: .
J: TRBJ2-7
size: few
V: TRBV27
CDR3: CASSFRLELYEQYF
DNA: TGTGCCAGCAGTTTTCGTCTAGAACTATACGAGCAGTACTTC

D: .
J: TRBJ1-2
size: .
V: TRBV7-9
CDR3: CASSSASGFNYGYTF
DNA: TGTGCCAGCAGCTCAGCGAGCGGATTTAACTATGGCTACACCTTC

D: .
J: TRBJ2-7
size: .
V: TRBV18
CDR3: CASSPGGSEQYF
DNA: TGTGCCAGCTCACCAGGGGGGTCCGAGCAGTACTTC

D: TRBD1
J: TRBJ2-7
size: .
V: TRBV28
CDR3: CASRPEPGQGSYEQYF
DNA: TGTGCCAGCAGGCCTGAACCGGGACAGGGCTCCTACGAGCAGTACTTC

D: .
J: TRBJ1-5
size: few
V: TRBV7-9
CDR3: CASSSDGEGNQPQHF
DNA: TGTGCCAGCAGCTCAGATGGGGAGGGCAATCAGCCCCAGCATTTT

D: .
J: TRBJ2-7
size: few
V: TRBV18
CDR3: CASSPPQAYEQYF
DNA: TGTGCCAGCTCACCCCCGCAGGCCTACGAGCAGTACTTC

D: .
J: TRBJ2-7
size: .
V: TRBV7-2
CDR3: CASSHNLGGSYEQYF
DNA: TGTGCCAGCAGCCATAACCTGGGGGGCTCCTACGAGCAGTACTTC

D: .
J: TRBJ2-6
size: .
V: TRBV6-5
CDR3: CASSYSGLSGANVLTF
DNA: TGTGCCAGCAGTTACTCGGGGCTCTCTGGGGCCAACGTCCTGACTTTC

D: .
J: TRBJ2-3
size: few
V: TRBV13
CDR3: CASSSAGTLGFTDTQYF
DNA: TGTGCCAGCAGCTCAGCCGGGACACTTGGATTCACAGATACGCAGTATTTT

D: TRBD1
J: TRBJ1-2
size: .
V: TRBV15
CDR3: CATSRGPNRGLGYTF
DNA: TGTGCCACCAGCAGGGGCCCCAACAGGGGCTTAGGCTACACCTTC

D: TRBD2
J: TRBJ2-5
size: .
V: TRBV29-1
CDR3: CSVRWGLAQETQYF
DNA: TGCAGCGTACGCTGGGGACTAGCGCAAGAGACCCAGTACTTC

D: .
J: TRBJ1-5
size: .
V: TRBV6-6
CDR3: CASSYGGVLPQHF
DNA: TGTGCCAGCAGTTACGGGGGGGTTTTGCCCCAGCATTTT

D: TRBD1
J: TRBJ1-1
size: .
V: TRBV19
CDR3: CASRGQLNTEAFF
DNA: TGTGCCAGTAGGGGACAGTTGAACACTGAAGCTTTCTTT

D: .
J: TRBJ2-5
size: once
V: TRBV10-1
CDR3: CASTVEGGETQYF
DNA: TGCGCCAGCACTGTGGAGGGTGGGGAGACCCAGTACTTC

D: .
J: TRBJ2-7
size: .
V: TRBV6-2/TRBV6-3
CDR3: CASSYGRLAYEQYF
DNA: TGTGCCAGCAGTTACGGAAGACTGGCCTACGAGCAGTACTTC

D: TRBD2
J: TRBJ2-1
size: .
V: TRBV5-4
CDR3: CASSKAGGPFNEQFF
DNA: TGTGCCAGCAGTAAAGCGGGAGGGCCGTTTAATGAGCAGTTCTTC

D: .
J: TRBJ2-1
size: .
V: TRBV18
CDR3: CASSPPSLAVSYNEQFF
DNA: TGTGCCAGCTCACCACCCTCTCTAGCAGTCTCCTACAATGAGCAGTTCTTC

D: TRBD2
J: TRBJ2-3
size: few
V: TRBV19
CDR3: CASSPRLAGVSTDTQYF
DNA: TGTGCCAGTAGTCCACGGCTAGCGGGAGTCAGCACAGATACGCAGTATTTT

D: .
J: TRBJ2-1
size: .
V: TRBV28
CDR3: CASSLSTRDSEQFF
DNA: TGTGCCAGCAGTTTATCCACTCGAGATTCTGAGCAGTTCTTC

D: TRBD2
J: TRBJ2-1
size: once
V: TRBV28
CDR3: CASSTRRTSSYEQFF
DNA: TGTGCCAGCAGCACCCGGAGGACTAGTAGCTATGAGCAGTTCTTC

D: .
J: TRBJ2-1
size: .
V: TRBV21-1
CDR3: CASSRRQNPNNEQFF
DNA: TGTGCCAGCAGCAGGCGACAGAACCCCAACAATGAGCAGTTCTTC

D: TRBD1
J: TRBJ1-2
size: .
V: TRBV10-3
CDR3: CAISEGVGQLYGYTF
DNA: TGTGCCATCAGTGAGGGGGTGGGACAGCTCTATGGCTACACCTTC

D: TRBD1
J: TRBJ1-6
size: .
V: TRBV6-1
CDR3: CASSDAIRGFLNSPLHF
DNA: TGTGCCAGCAGTGACGCTATCAGGGGGTTCCTTAATTCACCCCTCCACTTT

D: .
J: TRBJ2-1
size: .
V: TRBV18
CDR3: CASSRGIRGGSYNEQFF
DNA: TGTGCCAGCTCTCGAGGGATCAGGGGTGGATCCTACAATGAGCAGTTCTTC

D: .
J: TRBJ2-7
size: .
V: TRBV25-1
CDR3: CASSFSVDLTRYEQYF
DNA: TGTGCCAGCAGTTTTTCCGTCGACTTAACCCGTTACGAGCAGTACTTC

D: TRBD1
J: TRBJ2-7
size: .
V: TRBV27
CDR3: CASSLRTGQGIFYEQYF
DNA: TGTGCCAGCAGTTTGAGGACGGGACAGGGGATATTCTACGAGCAGTACTTC

D: .
J: TRBJ1-1
size: few
V: TRBV28
CDR3: CASSLGGRTEAFF
DNA: TGTGCCAGCAGTTTGGGGGGGCGGACTGAAGCTTTCTTT